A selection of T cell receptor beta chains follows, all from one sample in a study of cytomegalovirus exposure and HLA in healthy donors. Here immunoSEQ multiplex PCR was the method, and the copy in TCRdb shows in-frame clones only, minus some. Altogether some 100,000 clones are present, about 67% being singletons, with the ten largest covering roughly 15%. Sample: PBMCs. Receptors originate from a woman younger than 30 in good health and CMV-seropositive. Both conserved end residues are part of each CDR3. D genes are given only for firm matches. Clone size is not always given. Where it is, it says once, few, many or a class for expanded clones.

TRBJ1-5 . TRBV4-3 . CASSQERTSNQPQHF TGCGCCAGCAGCCAAGAGAGAACCAGCAATCAGCCCCAGCATTTT
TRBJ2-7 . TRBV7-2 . CASSAQVQGIYEQYF TGTGCCAGCAGTGCCCAAGTCCAGGGAATTTACGAGCAGTACTTC
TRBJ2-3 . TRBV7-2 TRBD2 CASSIAGGPGDTQYF TGTGCCAGCAGCATAGCGGGGGGGCCGGGAGATACGCAGTATTTT
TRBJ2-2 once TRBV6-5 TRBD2 CASSYSLARNTGELFF TGTGCCAGCAGTTACTCACTAGCGAGGAACACCGGGGAGCTGTTTTTT
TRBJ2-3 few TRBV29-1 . CSVESRGASTDTQYF TGCAGCGTTGAATCTCGTGGGGCTAGCACAGATACGCAGTATTTT
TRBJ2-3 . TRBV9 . CASSLGGIGTDTQYF TGTGCCAGCAGCCTGGGGGGTATCGGGACAGATACGCAGTATTTT
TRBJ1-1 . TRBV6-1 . CASSTGLTEAFF TGTGCCAGCAGCACAGGGCTCACTGAAGCTTTCTTT
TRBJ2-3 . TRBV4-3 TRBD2 CASSRSGGARGTDTQYF TGCGCCAGCAGCCGAAGCGGGGGGGCCCGCGGCACAGATACGCAGTATTTT
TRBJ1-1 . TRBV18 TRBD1 CASSPKGQGAVGAEAFF TGTGCCAGCTCACCAAAGGGACAGGGGGCCGTCGGGGCTGAAGCTTTCTTT
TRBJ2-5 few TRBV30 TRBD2 CAWGLAGVGETQYF TGTGCCTGGGGACTAGCGGGAGTTGGGGAGACCCAGTACTTC
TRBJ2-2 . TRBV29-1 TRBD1 CSVERVRGQGTTGELFF TGCAGCGTTGAACGGGTCCGAGGACAGGGGACCACCGGGGAGCTGTTTTTT
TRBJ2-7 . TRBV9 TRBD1 CASSENPVRTGVLYEQYF TGTGCCAGCAGCGAGAACCCGGTGAGGACAGGTGTGTTGTACGAGCAGTACTTC
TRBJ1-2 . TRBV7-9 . CSSIRGTANYGYTF TGTTCCAGCATCAGGGGTACGGCTAACTATGGCTACACCTTC
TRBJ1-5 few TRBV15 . CATSLGGNQPQHF TGTGCCACCAGCCTCGGGGGCAATCAGCCCCAGCATTTT
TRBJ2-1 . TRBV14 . CASSPGLGLGEQFF TGTGCCAGCAGCCCGGGACTTGGCCTCGGAGAGCAGTTCTTC
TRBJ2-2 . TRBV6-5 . CASSYRPGGAGGELFF TGTGCCAGCAGTTACCGGCCCGGGGGAGCAGGCGGGGAGCTGTTTTTT
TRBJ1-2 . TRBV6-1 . CASSPQQGFRYGYTF TGTGCCAGCAGTCCCCAACAGGGCTTCCGCTATGGCTACACCTTC
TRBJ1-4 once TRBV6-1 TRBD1 CASSTGETTNEKLFF TGTGCCAGCAGTACAGGGGAGACTACTAATGAAAAACTGTTTTTT
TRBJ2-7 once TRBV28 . CASSLGLNEQYF TGTGCCAGCAGTTTGGGGCTGAACGAGCAGTACTTC
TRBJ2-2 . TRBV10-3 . CAISDRANTGELFF TGTGCCATCAGTGACAGGGCCAACACCGGGGAGCTGTTTTTT
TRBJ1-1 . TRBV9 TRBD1 CASSAGQTSAEAFF TGTGCCAGCAGCGCGGGACAGACTAGTGCTGAAGCTTTCTTT
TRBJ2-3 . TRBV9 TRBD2 CASSGIAGELTDTQYF TGTGCCAGCAGCGGGATAGCGGGGGAGCTCACAGATACGCAGTATTTT
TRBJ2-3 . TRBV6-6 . CATYYTLTDTQYF TGTGCCACCTACTACACCCTCACAGATACGCAGTATTTT
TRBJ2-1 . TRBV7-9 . CASSLNVGVAGSEQFF TGTGCCAGCAGCTTAAACGTCGGAGTAGCTGGATCCGAGCAGTTCTTC
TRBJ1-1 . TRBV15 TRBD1 CATSRDITGDVGFF TGTGCCACCAGCAGAGATATTACAGGGGACGTTGGTTTCTTT